This T cell receptor (beta chain) is drawn from a study of T cell repertoires in cytomegalovirus infection. Study summary: The authors relied on CMV epitopes, both recently identified HLA-C-restricted and well-studied HLA-B-restricted. Public TCR beta signatures were indicative of both CMV infection and a matching HLA type.

Concerning this clonotype: What it binds is unknown. One end of the junction fails to match germline, which may point to a read error.

The CDR3 length is 18 residues. Germline V CDR1 and CDR2: SGHNT, YYREEE (reference sequence). Study conclusions and caveats: Predominance within the ex vivo response was attributable to HLA-C-restricted CMV-specific TCR beta clonotypes. Pooled public TCR beta family frequency picked out CMV carriers with the relevant HLA.

TCRdb independently ran MiXCR on the reads; one entry per CDR3 protein. The sample carries tens of thousands of distinct CDR3 sequences, 35% to 50% recorded once. The chain links TRBV5-4 to TRBJ2-5; perhaps D is TRBD1 or TRBD2 (5 bases each). This specimen consisted of CD8+ T cells from cultured PBMCs, obtained from culture after CMV antigen stimulation. This receptor was taken from a human donor in good health (CMV status not recorded). Some clones in this sample may be carry-over from other donors' samples. The CDR3 coding sequence is TGCGCCAGCAGCTTGGACCCCGGGACCCCTTCTTACCAAGAGACCCAGTACTTC. Its translation: CASSLDPGTPSYQETQYF.